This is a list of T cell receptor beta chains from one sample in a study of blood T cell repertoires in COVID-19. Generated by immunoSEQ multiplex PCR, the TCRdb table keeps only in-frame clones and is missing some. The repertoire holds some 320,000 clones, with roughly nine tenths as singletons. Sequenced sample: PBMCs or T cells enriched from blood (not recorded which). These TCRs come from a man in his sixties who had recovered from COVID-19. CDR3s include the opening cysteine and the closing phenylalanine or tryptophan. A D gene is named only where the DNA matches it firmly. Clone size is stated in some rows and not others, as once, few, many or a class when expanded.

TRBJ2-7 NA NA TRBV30 TGTGCCTCCGAAAAGCGACAGAGAACCTACGAGCAGTACTTC CASEKRQRTYEQYF
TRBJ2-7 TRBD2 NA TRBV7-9 TGTGCCAGCAGCTGGGAGGGGATGAGGTCAAAGGAGCAGTACTTC CASSWEGMRSKEQYF
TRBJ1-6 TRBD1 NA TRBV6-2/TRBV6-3 TGTGCCAGCAGCAACGGACAGGGAGGTTCACCCCTCCACTTT CASSNGQGGSPLHF
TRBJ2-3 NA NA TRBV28 TGTGCCAGCAGGGAGGGGAGCACAGATACGCAGTATTTT CASREGSTDTQYF
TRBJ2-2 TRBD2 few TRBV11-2 TGTGCCAGCCGGCTGGCGGGGGGGCGGAACACCGGGGAGCTGTTTTTT CASRLAGGRNTGELFF
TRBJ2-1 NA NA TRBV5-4 TGTGCCAGCAGCCGATTCCTGGAGACTAGTGTGTACAATGAGCAGTTCTTC CASSRFLETSVYNEQFF
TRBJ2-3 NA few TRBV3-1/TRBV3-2 TGTGCCAGCAGCCCCGGGACTAGCACAGATACGCAGTATTTT CASSPGTSTDTQYF
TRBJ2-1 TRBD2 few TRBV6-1 TGTGCCAGCAGTAAAACCCGGGGGGGGGACAATGAGCAGTTCTTC CASSKTRGGDNEQFF
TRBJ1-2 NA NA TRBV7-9 TGTGCCAGCAGCTTAGCGGTGGGGGGAGATGGCTACACCTTC CASSLAVGGDGYTF
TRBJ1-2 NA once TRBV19 TGTGCCAGCGGGAGGTCCGGGGGCTACACCTTC CASGRSGGYTF
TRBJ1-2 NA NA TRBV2 TGTGCCAGCAGTGAAGTGGAGGGGCCATATAACTATGGCTACACCTTC CASSEVEGPYNYGYTF
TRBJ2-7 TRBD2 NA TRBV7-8 TGTGCCAGCAGCTTATCACTAGCGGGGGCCTCCTACGAGCAGTACTTC CASSLSLAGASYEQYF
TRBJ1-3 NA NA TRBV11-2 TGTGCCAGCAGCTTAGGGGGGGCTGGAAACACCATATATTTT CASSLGGAGNTIYF
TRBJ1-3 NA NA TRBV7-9 TGTGCCACGCCATCATCGGGGATTGACTACACCATATATTTT CATPSSGIDYTIYF
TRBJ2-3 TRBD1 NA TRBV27 TGTGCCAGCAGTCGACAGGGGACCGCTCGCACGCAGTATTTT CASSRQGTARTQYF
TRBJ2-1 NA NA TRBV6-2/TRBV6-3 TGTGCCAGCAGTTACTCGGGGGGTTCCTACAATGAGCAGTTCTTC CASSYSGGSYNEQFF
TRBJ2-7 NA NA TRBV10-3 TGTGCCATCAGTGAGTCGACATATGGCGAGCAGTACTTC CAISESTYGEQYF
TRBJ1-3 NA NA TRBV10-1 TGCGCCAGCAGTGAGCAGGGTACTAGAAACACCATATATTTT CASSEQGTRNTIYF
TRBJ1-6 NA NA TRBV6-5 TGTGCCAGCGCCAGGGGTTCACCCCTCCACTTT CASARGSPLHF
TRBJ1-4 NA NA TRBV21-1 TGTGCCAGCAGCAAAGGGGGGGACGGGTCTTTAAATGAAAAACTGTTTTTT CASSKGGDGSLNEKLFF
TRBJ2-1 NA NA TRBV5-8 TGTGCCAGCAGCTACACAGGGATTGAGCAGTTCTTC CASSYTGIEQFF
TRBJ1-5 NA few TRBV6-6 TGTGCCAGCAGTTGGGGCCAGGGGCAGCCCCAGCATTTT CASSWGQGQPQHF
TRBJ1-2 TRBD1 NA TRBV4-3 TGCGCCAGCAGCCAGGACAGGGCTAACTATGGCTACACCTTC CASSQDRANYGYTF
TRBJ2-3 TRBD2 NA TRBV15 TGTGCCACCAGCAGAGAGACCCTAGCGGGGGGGCGGAATACGCAGTATTTT CATSRETLAGGRNTQYF
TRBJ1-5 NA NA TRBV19 TGTGCCAGTGAATCCACACAGAGGTCGGGGGAGCAGCCCCAGCATTTT CASESTQRSGEQPQHF
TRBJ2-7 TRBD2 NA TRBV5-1 TGCGCCAGCAGCTTGGGGGCTAGCGGGGAGGGCGAGCAGTACTTC CASSLGASGEGEQYF
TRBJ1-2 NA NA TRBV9 TGTGCCAGCAGCGAGGGAGACATAACCGCTGGCTATGGCTACACCTTC CASSEGDITAGYGYTF
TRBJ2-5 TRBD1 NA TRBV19 TGTGCCAGTAGTATAGGTACAGGGGCAGTGGAGACCCAGTACTTC CASSIGTGAVETQYF
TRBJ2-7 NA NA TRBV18 TGTGCCAGCTCACCGATGGGCGACGAGCAGTACTTC CASSPMGDEQYF
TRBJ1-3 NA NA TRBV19 TGTGCCAGTAGTGAGAGGCTTTTCTCTGGAAACACCATATATTTT CASSERLFSGNTIYF
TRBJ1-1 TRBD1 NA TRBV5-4 TGTGCCAGCAGCTCGAAAGGGGGCTTCGTGACTGAAGCTTTCTTT CASSSKGGFVTEAFF
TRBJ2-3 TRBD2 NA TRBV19 TGTGCCAGTAGTATCCTAGCGGGAGGAGCAGATACGCAGTATTTT CASSILAGGADTQYF
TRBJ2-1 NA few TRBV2 TGTGCCAGCACGGCTGGGCCAAAGGTCCACAATGAGCAGTTCTTC CASTAGPKVHNEQFF
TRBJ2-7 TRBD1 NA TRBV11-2 TGTGCCAGCACCCGGGACAGGGGGAACTCCTACGAGCAGTACTTC CASTRDRGNSYEQYF
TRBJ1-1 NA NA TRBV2 TGTGCCAGCTGGGGGGCGGGGGACACTGAAGCTTTCTTT CASWGAGDTEAFF
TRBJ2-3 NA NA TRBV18 TGTGCCAGCTCACCGAGGGGGGGGCGAGATGGAGATACGCAGTATTTT CASSPRGGRDGDTQYF